The clone carrying this T cell receptor (beta chain) was observed once. The antigen is not known. It may be a read error: a sequence one base away is much more abundant. Germline values: CDR1 MNHNY, CDR2 SVGAGI (reference sequence). The CDR3 runs to 17 residues. The data are from a study of blood T cells in healthy people across ages. Overall study results and limits: The lack of PBMC sorting stopped any conclusive naive versus antigen-experienced comparison.

Primed by a sample-barcoded 5' primer and a J-beta primer mix, a second PCR proceeded for roughly 7 to 12 cycles. TCRdb analysed the 5' RACE reads with MiXCR anew, one entry per CDR3 protein. The sample lists around 1.7 million distinct CDR3 sequences, roughly 30% occurring once. The V and J genes are TRBV6-6 and TRBJ2-7; 8 nucleotides align to TRBD2. The sample consisted of blood. This sequence originates from a woman in her 30s in good health. The CDR3 sequence is CASSSTILAGLTYGQYF. CDR3 DNA: TGTGCCAGCAGTTCCACGATCTTAGCGGGGCTTACCTACGGGCAGTACTTC.